This T cell receptor beta chain comes out of a study of blood T cell repertoires in COVID-19. As for the study in general: PBMCs, B-cell-depleted T cells, or T cells provided the cDNA or gDNA that made up the material.

While infection was still active, Seattle patients were enrolled and then followed longitudinally. Trimming shortened V by 1 base and J by 5 bases, and 14 bases separated the two germline ends. In germline, CDR1 is SGHNT, CDR2 YENEEA. The CDR3 is made up of 15 amino acids. Repertoires were generated with immunoSEQ multiplex PCR, while TCRdb's copy carries only in-frame clones and drops some. The data hold 150,000 to 200,000 clones, with about 85% observed a single time. This sequence was found in a woman aged 40 to 50 with COVID-19, enrolled during active disease. This sequence joins TRBV11-3 and TRBJ2-5; no clear D. The sample taken for sequencing was peripheral blood. CDR3: CASSLGLQRRETQYF. CDR3 sequence (DNA): TGTGCCAGCAGCTTAGGATTACAGAGAAGGGAGACCCAGTACTTC.